These 21 T cell receptor beta chains share one sample of origin, sequenced in a study of OX40 agonist ivuxolimab in advanced cancers. Generated by immunoSEQ multiplex PCR, the TCRdb table keeps only in-frame clones and is missing some. The data show about 98,000 clones, 85% to 95% seen once. The sequences come from CD4+ or CD8+ T cells sorted from blood, collected in a trial of the OX40 agonist ivuxolimab. The receptor set was obtained from an adult with an advanced solid tumor such as melanoma, head and neck, liver or kidney cancer.

The V gene is TRBV7-9, the J gene TRBJ2-3; weak D call: TRBD2 (5 bases). The CDR3 extends over 17 amino acids. Germline V gene sequence: CDR1 SEHNR, CDR2 FQNEAQ (reference sequence). V was shortened by 4 bases and J by 1 base, with 18 bases between the two germline ends. The CDR3 DNA reads TGTGCCAGCAGCTCCCAGGTTGGGAGAGGAGGCACAGATACGCAGTATTTT. Protein sequence: CASSSQVGRGGTDTQYF. The full variable domain, with the rest looked up from reference TRBV7-9 and TRBJ2-3, is DTGVSQNPRHKITKRGQNVTFRCDPISEHNRLYWYRQTLGQGPEFLTYFQNEAQLEKSRLLSDRFSAERPKGSFSTLEIQRTEQGDSAMYLCASSSQVGRGGTDTQYFGPGTRLTVL.

The rearrangement uses TRBV6-5 and TRBJ2-1, with unresolved D. The CDR3 runs to 11 residues. V dropped 1 base and J dropped 9 bases, with 4 bases sitting between them. The V gene's germline CDR1 is MNHEY and CDR2 SVGAGI. In DNA, the CDR3 is TGTGCCAGCAGTTACTTGGGTGAGCAGTTCTTC. Translating gives CASSYLGEQFF.

The chain links TRBV4-1 to TRBJ2-1; D is unclear. The CDR3 spans 14 residues. Trimming shortened V by 4 bases and J by 5 bases, and 12 bases separated the two germline ends. Germline V gene lookup returns CDR1 MGHRA and CDR2 YSYEKL. CDR3 sequence: CASSRFHPDNEQFF. The CDR3 coding sequence is TGCGCCAGCAGCCGATTTCATCCTGACAATGAGCAGTTCTTC.

The V call is TRBV6-1, the J call TRBJ1-2, with 7 positions matching TRBD1. Germline assignment: CDR1 MNHNS and CDR2 SASEGT. Trimming removed 1 base from V and 8 bases from J; junction bases left unmatched: 19. The CDR3 loop spans 18 amino acids. CDR3 nucleotide sequence: TGTGCCAGCAGTGAAGTAACCGGGACAGACATTAACTATGGAGGCTACACCTTC. Its translation is CASSEVTGTDINYGGYTF.

This clone was detected once. The chain uses TRBV4-1 and TRBJ2-3; 10 bases line up with TRBD1. The CDR3 covers 14 residues. V shed 8 bases, J shed 4 bases, and the junction held 6 bases outside the gene matches. Germline lookup yields CDR1 MGHRA and CDR2 YSYEKL. CDR3 nucleotide sequence: TGCGCCAGCCGGGACAGGGGTCGGGCAGATACGCAGTATTTT. Amino acid sequence: CASRDRGRADTQYF.

For the CDR3, the DNA is TGCGCCAGCAGCACTAGCGGGAGCGGGGATACGCAGTATTTT. Protein sequence: CASSTSGSGDTQYF. The rearrangement uses TRBV5-1 and TRBJ2-3; TRBD2 agrees at 11 bases. The CDR3 has 14 residues. J lost 6 bases, V lost 4 bases, and 4 bases had no gene match. Germline CDR1 reads SGHRS; CDR2 reads YFSETQ.

The chain is built from TRBV6-6 and TRBJ1-2; 10 bases fit TRBD1. Germline V CDR1 and CDR2: MNHNY, SVGAGI (reference sequence). V lost 7 bases to trimming and J lost 3 bases; unmatched junction nucleotides: 8. The CDR3 is made up of 15 amino acids. This CDR3 reads CASIPRTGGDYGYTF. For the CDR3, the DNA is TGTGCCAGCATCCCCCGGACAGGGGGGGACTATGGCTACACCTTC.

This clone is a singleton in its sample. V usage is TRBV2 and J usage is TRBJ2-5; a possible D gene is TRBD2 (5 bases). The CDR3 length is 16 residues. Germline V gives CDR1 SNHLY, CDR2 FYNNEI. The germline V and J ends were trimmed by 8 bases and 1 base, with 20 bases remaining between them. The DNA for the CDR3 is TGTGCCAGCGCCACGGATCTAGGGAGTTCCCAAGAGACCCAGTACTTC. Its protein product is CASATDLGSSQETQYF.

The rearrangement links TRBV6-5 to TRBJ2-3; TRBD2 matches 7 bases. Losses at the gene ends were 0 bases for V and 3 bases for J; bases not matched to a gene: 3. The germline V gene has CDR1 MNHEY and CDR2 SVGAGI. CDR3 length equals 15 residues. CDR3 loop: CASSYSGGGTDTQYF. CDR3 DNA sequence: TGTGCCAGCAGTTACTCGGGCGGGGGTACAGATACGCAGTATTTT.

The V and J genes are TRBV30 and TRBJ1-1; TRBD1 might be the D (5 bases). Trimming pared 4 bases from V and 6 bases from J, leaving 12 bases between. Germline CDR1 GTSNPN, CDR2 SVGIG (reference sequence). The CDR3 runs to 12 residues. The CDR3, as DNA: TGTGCCTGGAATGGGGGGAGGGCTGAAGCTTTCTTT. Its protein is CAWNGGRAEAFF.

V and J are TRBV7-9 and TRBJ1-1, with TRBD1 as a possible D gene (5 bases). The CDR3 spans 15 residues. Germline V gene lookup returns CDR1 SEHNR and CDR2 FQNEAQ (reference sequence). The germline V and J ends were trimmed by 5 bases and 1 base, with 14 bases remaining between them. The CDR3 region has the DNA TGTGCCAGCAGCCTCGGGCAGGGCGGGAACACTGAAGCTTTCTTT. It codes for CASSLGQGGNTEAFF.

This clone was seen only a few times. The chain recombines TRBV19 with TRBJ2-6; D is unresolved. Germline CDR1 and CDR2: LNHDA and SQIVND (reference sequence). CDR3 length: 14 residues. Trimming removed 2 bases from V and 2 bases from J, with 4 bases in between. CDR3 DNA: TGTGCCAGTAGTATATTCCCTGGGGCCAACGTCCTGACTTTC. It encodes CASSIFPGANVLTF.

The chain couples TRBV7-2 to TRBJ2-3; D gene ambiguous. Trimming stripped 4 bases from V and 9 bases from J, with 8 bases between. This CDR3 region has 11 residues. Per the germline V gene, CDR1 is SGHTA and CDR2 is FQGNSA. As DNA, the CDR3 is TGTGCCAGCAGCTCCCTGTGGACGCAGTATTTT. This translates into CASSSLWTQYF.

V is TRBV19 and J is TRBJ2-3, with D possibly matching TRBD2 (8 bases). V lost 7 bases to trimming and J lost 2 bases, with 19 bases between them. Germline V CDR1 and CDR2: LNHDA, SQIVND (reference sequence). This CDR3 is 16 amino acids long. The CDR3 spells CASTQGGGGTTDTQYF. Here the CDR3 DNA reads TGTGCCAGTACCCAAGGGGGCGGGGGGACCACAGATACGCAGTATTTT.

The chain recombines TRBV30 with TRBJ1-3; 8 bases align to TRBD1. Per the germline V gene, CDR1 is GTSNPN and CDR2 is SVGIG (reference sequence). This CDR3 contains 15 residues. V was clipped by 4 bases and J by 3 bases; unmatched bases: 8. CDR3 coding DNA: TGTGCCTGGAAAGACAGGGGCTGGTATGGAAACACCATATATTTT. It codes for CAWKDRGWYGNTIYF.

This chain joins TRBV28 and TRBJ2-1; D might be TRBD2 (5 bases). The germline gives CDR1 MDHEN, CDR2 SYDVKM. The CDR3 runs to 14 residues. The V gene lost 7 bases and the J gene lost 8 bases, with 18 bases spanning the gap. CDR3 sequence (DNA): TGTGCCAGCAACCCTGAGGGTCAGTCCGATGAGCAGTTCTTC. Its translation: CASNPEGQSDEQFF.

The CDR3 coding sequence is TGCGCCAGCAGCCAACGGAGGGGCGATGAGCAGTTCTTC. It encodes CASSQRRGDEQFF. The chain carries TRBV4-1 and TRBJ2-1; TRBD2 is a possible D gene (6 bases). CDR1 is MGHRA and CDR2 is YSYEKL in the germline V gene. This CDR3 comprises 13 residues. The ends were cut back, 2 bases at V and 8 bases at J, with 10 bases in the middle.

The chain recombines TRBV7-9 with TRBJ2-3; D possibly corresponds to TRBD1 (6 bases). V shed 5 bases and J shed 2 bases, with 17 bases lying between them. The CDR3 extends over 16 amino acids. Germline loops: CDR1 SEHNR, CDR2 FQNEAQ (reference sequence). CDR3 protein: CASSQGFPTYTDTQYF. CDR3 in DNA: TGTGCCAGCAGCCAGGGGTTCCCAACATACACAGATACGCAGTATTTT.

This clone showed up just once. The gene calls are TRBV10-2 and TRBJ2-7; no firm D call. The CDR3 runs 11 residues. Trimming removed 3 bases from V and 3 bases from J, with 3 bases in between. Germline V gene lookup returns CDR1 WSHSY and CDR2 SAAADI. The CDR3 loop is CASSDNYEQYV. CDR3 DNA sequence: TGCGCCAGCAGTGATAACTACGAGCAGTACGTC.

V and J are TRBV28 and TRBJ1-1; no firm D call. Germline loops: CDR1 MDHEN, CDR2 SYDVKM. CDR3 length equals 12 residues. The V gene lost 6 bases and the J gene lost 3 bases, with 8 bases spanning the gap. DNA of the CDR3: TGTGCCAGCAGGAGGGCCCACACTGAAGCTTTCTTT. Translating it yields CASRRAHTEAFF. The whole variable domain, remainder taken from reference TRBV28 and TRBJ1-1, is DVKVTQSSRYLVKRTGEKVFLECVQDMDHENMFWYRQDPGLGLRLIYFSYDVKMKEKGDIPEGYSVSREKKERFSLILESASTNQTSMYLCASRRAHTEAFFGQGTRLTVV.

The rearrangement links TRBV6-1 to TRBJ1-5; TRBD1 is a possible D gene (5 bases). Germline values: CDR1 MNHNS, CDR2 SASEGT. V was pared by 2 bases and J by 0 bases, with 8 bases between. This CDR3 region has 15 residues. The CDR3 region is CASSEQGYSNQPQHF. Written as DNA, the CDR3 is TGTGCCAGCAGTGAACAGGGCTATAGCAATCAGCCCCAGCATTTT.